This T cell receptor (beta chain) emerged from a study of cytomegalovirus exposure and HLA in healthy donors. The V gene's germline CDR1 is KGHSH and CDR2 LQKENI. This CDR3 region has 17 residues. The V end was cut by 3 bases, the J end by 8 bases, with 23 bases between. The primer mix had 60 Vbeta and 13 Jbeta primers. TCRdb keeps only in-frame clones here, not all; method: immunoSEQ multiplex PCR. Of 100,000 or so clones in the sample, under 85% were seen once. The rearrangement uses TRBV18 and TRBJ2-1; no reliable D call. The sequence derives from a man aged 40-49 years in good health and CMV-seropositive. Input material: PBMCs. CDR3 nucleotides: TGTGCCAGCTCACCCCGCCGTCCAGTAACCCCCACCGATGAGCAGTTCTTC. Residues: CASSPRRPVTPTDEQFF.